The 9 T cell receptor beta chains below all came from one sample that was sequenced in a study of cytomegalovirus exposure and HLA in healthy donors. The PCR made use of 60 Vbeta and 13 Jbeta primers. The repertoire was sequenced with immunoSEQ multiplex PCR; TCRdb's copy has only in-frame clones and lacks some. Found here are about 96,000 clones, 65% to 80% of them singletons; the top ten hold around 3.2%. Sequencing was done on a sample of PBMCs. The receptor source for this set is a female donor in good health and CMV-seropositive.

The chain couples TRBV29-1 to TRBJ2-5; 8 bases are shared with TRBD1. The CDR3 is 14 amino acids. The germline V gene has CDR1 SQVTM and CDR2 ANQGSEA. The V gene end was trimmed by 3 bases and the J gene end by 0 bases; junction bases not matched to a gene: 3. CDR3 sequence: CSVERTGYQETQYF. The DNA of the CDR3 is TGCAGCGTTGAGCGGACAGGGTACCAAGAGACCCAGTACTTC.

This rearrangement joins TRBV7-9 to TRBJ1-2; D perhaps matches TRBD1 (6 bases). The germline gives CDR1 SEHNR, CDR2 FQNEAQ (reference sequence). Trimming stripped 2 bases from V and 6 bases from J, with 13 bases between. There are 14 residues in the CDR3. CDR3 coding DNA: TGTGCCAGCAGCTTATTGGCAGGGGCGAATGGCTACACCTTC. It is translated as CASSLLAGANGYTF.

J is TRBJ2-7 and V is TRBV23-1; 11 bases match TRBD1. TRBV23-1 is an open reading frame, and its role is uncertain. The CDR3 loop spans 15 amino acids. With 4 bases clipped from V and 1 base from J, the junction kept 3 bases outside the gene matches. For the CDR3, the DNA is TGCGCCAGCAGTCTCGGGACAGGGGGATCCTACGAGCAGTACTTC. Translating gives CASSLGTGGSYEQYF.

V gene TRBV6-1 combines with J gene TRBJ2-2; tentative D call: TRBD2 (5 bases). The CDR3 extends over 15 amino acids. Per germline, CDR1 MNHNS and CDR2 SASEGT. V gave up 2 bases and J gave up 6 bases, with 13 bases separating them. CDR3 nucleotides: TGTGCCAGCAGTGAATCCCCGGACTCTCCCGGGGAGCTGTTTTTT. Protein sequence: CASSESPDSPGELFF.

The chain uses TRBV11-1 and TRBJ1-1; D possibly corresponds to TRBD1 (5 bases). From germline, CDR1 is SGHAT and CDR2 FQDESV (reference sequence). CDR3 length equals 14 residues. Deletions cut 3 bases from V and 0 bases from J, with 8 bases between. The CDR3 bases are TGTGCCAGCAGCTTTGGGGGGATGAACACTGAAGCTTTCTTT. It is translated as CASSFGGMNTEAFF. Variable domain in full (rest from reference TRBV11-1 and TRBJ1-1): EAEVAQSPRYKITEKSQAVAFWCDPISGHATLYWYRQILGQGPELLVQFQDESVVDDSQLPKDRFSAERLKGVDSTLKIQPAELGDSAMYLCASSFGGMNTEAFFGQGTRLTVV.

This clone has more than one count but fewer than ten. The CDR3 reads CASTSAGVDQPQHF. The CDR3 DNA reads as TGTGCCAGCACCTCGGCAGGGGTAGATCAGCCCCAGCATTTT. This chain uses TRBV6-1 with TRBJ1-5; D is perhaps TRBD1 (6 bases). Germline V gives CDR1 MNHNS, CDR2 SASEGT. The CDR3 runs 14 residues. The V end was cut by 7 bases, the J end by 5 bases, with 15 bases between.

This clone was seen only a few times. The chain has TRBV9 and TRBJ1-1; D is ambiguous. V lost 3 bases and J 3 bases, leaving 9 bases between the germline ends. Per germline, CDR1 SGDLS and CDR2 YYNGEE. The CDR3 totals 13 residues. CDR3 protein: CASSGGTYTEAFF. In DNA, the CDR3 is TGTGCCAGCAGCGGAGGCACCTACACTGAAGCTTTCTTT.

The chain has TRBV4-3 and TRBJ1-3; no definite D call. The germline V gene has CDR1 LGHNA and CDR2 YSLEER. This CDR3 region has 16 residues. V dropped 4 bases and J dropped 4 bases, with 17 bases sitting between them. CDR3 bases: TGCGCCAGCAGCCTCAAGATACAAGGAGGCGGAAACACCATATATTTT. It is translated as CASSLKIQGGGNTIYF.

The chain combines TRBV19 with TRBJ1-5, with 8 bases that match TRBD1. The germline CDR1 and CDR2 sequences are LNHDA and SQIVND (reference sequence). The CDR3 extends over 15 amino acids. The J segment lost 6 bases and the V segment lost 3 bases, leaving 7 bases of the junction unmatched. The CDR3 spells CASSMGRGQSQPQHF. In DNA form, the CDR3 reads TGTGCCAGTAGTATGGGCAGGGGGCAGAGTCAGCCCCAGCATTTT. Combining the CDR3 with reference TRBV19 and TRBJ1-5 gives the whole variable domain DGGITQSPKYLFRKEGQNVTLSCEQNLNHDAMYWYRQDPGQGLRLIYYSQIVNDFQKGDIAEGYSVSREKKESFPLTVTSAQKNPTAFYLCASSMGRGQSQPQHFGDGTRLSIL.